This T cell receptor (beta chain) emerged from a study of T cell responses to AZD1222 COVID-19 vaccine. Study findings and constraints: Dominant at 160-218 and 743-854, vaccine-associated CD4 TCRs also spanned spike. Among the donors, most were white British and more were female, and clonal diversity was possibly underestimated. Repertoire sampling occurred only after the peak T cell response.

Measured with immunoSEQ multiplex PCR; TCRdb has only the in-frame clones, and not every one. The sample contains about 94,000 clones, around 87% of which appear only once. Second-dose timings of about 4 or about 12 weeks were pooled. As for this clone: The antigen remains undetermined.

Per germline, CDR1 LGHNA and CDR2 YSLEER. Trimming stripped 1 base from V and 6 bases from J, with 21 bases between. The CDR3 spans 17 residues. The sequences come from peripheral blood, collected 28 days after the second AZD1222 dose. The chain recombines TRBV4-3 with TRBJ1-2, with D unresolved. This TCR was sampled from an adult who received the AZD1222 COVID-19 vaccine. The CDR3 DNA follows: TGCGCCAGCAGCCAAGGGTCTCACTGGACGGCGACCGATGGCTACACCTTC. Translation gives CASSQGSHWTATDGYTF.